A selection of T cell receptor beta chains follows, all from one sample in a study of T cell changes during pregnancy in multiple sclerosis. Some clones are missing from TCRdb's copy, which holds only in-frame ones; the method was immunoSEQ multiplex PCR. Altogether around 88,000 clones are present, 80% to 95% being singletons, with the ten largest covering about 2.5%. The sequencing used peripheral blood, collected in the first trimester of pregnancy. The receptors originated from a female donor with multiple sclerosis, enrolled in a pregnancy study. The CDR3 runs from the conserved cysteine through the conserved F or W. A D gene is named only where the DNA matches it firmly. Expanded clones are given a class, and other clones once, few, many or no size at all.

d_call	clone_size	v_call	j_call	cdr3_nt	cdr3_aa
NA	NA	TRBV30	TRBJ2-3	TGTGCCTGGAGTGTAGGGTTCCAGGGGATCGCAGATACGCAGTATTTT	CAWSVGFQGIADTQYF
NA	NA	TRBV7-8	TRBJ1-2	TGTGCCAGCAGCTCTTGGACAAATATGGACCTCTATGGCTACACCTTC	CASSSWTNMDLYGYTF
NA	once	TRBV7-9	TRBJ2-3	TGTGCCAGCAGCTTAGGCGTTAGGCAGGGAACAGATACGCAGTATTTT	CASSLGVRQGTDTQYF
NA	NA	TRBV6-5	TRBJ1-1	TGTGCCAGCAGTCACTTAGGAGGGGCGATGAACACTGAAGCTTTCTTT	CASSHLGGAMNTEAFF
TRBD2	NA	TRBV5-8	TRBJ2-1	TGTGCCAGCAGTATGGGGGGCGGGAGGTGGAATGAGCAGTTCTTC	CASSMGGGRWNEQFF
NA	NA	TRBV7-9	TRBJ1-1	TGTGCCAGCAGCTTAGTCTCGGGGAACACTGAAGCTTTCTTT	CASSLVSGNTEAFF
TRBD2	NA	TRBV9	TRBJ2-3	TGTGCCAGCAGCGAGGGGACTAGCGGATTTAGCACAGATACGCAGTATTTT	CASSEGTSGFSTDTQYF
NA	NA	TRBV7-8	TRBJ1-1	TGTGCCAGCAGCTCCTATACGAAGGGGGCTGAAGCTTTCTTT	CASSSYTKGAEAFF
NA	NA	TRBV28	TRBJ2-7	TGTGCCAGCGGCCCCTCCAGAAACTACGAGCAGTACTTC	CASGPSRNYEQYF
TRBD1	NA	TRBV25-1	TRBJ1-2	TGTGCCAGCAGTGACCGGAACAGGGGGCGTCTAGCTGGCTACACCTTC	CASSDRNRGRLAGYTF
NA	NA	TRBV19	TRBJ1-4	TGTGCCAGTAGCCCTATGAGCGGCAGGGAAAAACTGTTTTTT	CASSPMSGREKLFF
NA	NA	TRBV5-1	TRBJ2-3	TGCGCCAGCAGCTACGAGAGAGGCCGTACGCAGTATTTT	CASSYERGRTQYF
NA	NA	TRBV5-6	TRBJ1-5	TGTGCCAGCAGCTTGGGGCACCTAGATCAGCCCCAGCATTTT	CASSLGHLDQPQHF
TRBD2	NA	TRBV4-1	TRBJ2-1	TGCGCCAGCAGCCAAGACGTGGCGGGAGGGAATGAGCAGTTCTTC	CASSQDVAGGNEQFF
NA	NA	TRBV7-9	TRBJ2-1	TGTGCCAGCAGTCTAATGGTGGGAGTTACCTACAATGAGCAGTTCTTC	CASSLMVGVTYNEQFF
TRBD2	NA	TRBV27	TRBJ2-1	TGTGCCAGCAGTTTAACTAGCGGGGGGTCTAGGGATGAGCAGTTCTTC	CASSLTSGGSRDEQFF
NA	NA	TRBV7-3	TRBJ1-4	TGTGCCAGCAGCCCTGGGCCCCATGAAAAACTGTTTTTT	CASSPGPHEKLFF
NA	NA	TRBV7-8	TRBJ1-3	TGTGCCAGCAAACCCAGAAACAGAGGCTTCGCAGGGGGAAACACCATATATTTT	CASKPRNRGFAGGNTIYF
TRBD2	NA	TRBV5-6	TRBJ2-1	TGTGCCAGCAGACATAGCGGGGCTAGATACAATGAGCAGTTCTTC	CASRHSGARYNEQFF
NA	NA	TRBV12-5	TRBJ2-7	TGTGCTAGTGGACGGGAGACAGGGCCCTACGAGCAGTACTTC	CASGRETGPYEQYF
TRBD1	once	TRBV18	TRBJ2-3	TGTGCCAGCTCACTTCCGGGACAGGGGGCGCGGACAGATACGCAGTATTTT	CASSLPGQGARTDTQYF
NA	few	TRBV19	TRBJ1-2	TGTGCCAGTAGTAGTGGTGAGATATATGGCTACACCTTC	CASSSGEIYGYTF
NA	NA	TRBV30	TRBJ2-7	TGTGCCGGGGGCGGGAGCTCCTACGAGCAGTACTTC	CAGGGSSYEQYF
TRBD1	NA	TRBV27	TRBJ2-7	TGTGCCAGCAGTTTACGGGGACAGAATCACGAGCAGTACTTC	CASSLRGQNHEQYF
NA	NA	TRBV9	TRBJ2-1	TGTGCCAGCAGCACACGGCTAGTAAGGACCTACAATGAGCAGTTCTTC	CASSTRLVRTYNEQFF
NA	NA	TRBV28	TRBJ2-3	TGTGCCAGCAGTTTCGGGAGCACAGATACGCAGTATTTT	CASSFGSTDTQYF
TRBD1	NA	TRBV5-5	TRBJ1-3	TGTGCCAGCAGCTTGGACAGGGGGTTAAACACCATATATTTT	CASSLDRGLNTIYF
TRBD1	NA	TRBV11-1	TRBJ1-1	TGTGCCAGCAGCCCAGGCGGCCAGGGGGCCATGAACACTGAAGCTTTCTTT	CASSPGGQGAMNTEAFF
TRBD1	NA	TRBV7-8	TRBJ2-4	TGTGCCAGCGGAGACAGGGGGCGCCGAAACATTCAGTACTTC	CASGDRGRRNIQYF
TRBD2	NA	TRBV4-1	TRBJ2-1	TGCGCCAGCAGCCAAGATCCCCCGGGAGGGCCCACCTACAATGAGCAGTTCTTC	CASSQDPPGGPTYNEQFF
TRBD1	NA	TRBV13	TRBJ2-7	TGTGCCAGCAGCTCCCCCGGGACAGGGGTCTACGAGCAGTACTTC	CASSSPGTGVYEQYF
TRBD1	NA	TRBV4-1	TRBJ1-6	TGCGCCAGCAGCCAACTCCAGGGGGAAGGGAGGTCACCCCTCCACTTT	CASSQLQGEGRSPLHF
NA	NA	TRBV6-1	TRBJ1-6	TGTGCCAGCAGTGATATAGGAGGGAATAATTCACCCCTCCACTTT	CASSDIGGNNSPLHF
TRBD1	NA	TRBV11-3	TRBJ2-2	TGTGCCAGCAGCACCCGACAGGGACCCGGGGAGCTGTTTTTT	CASSTRQGPGELFF
TRBD1	NA	TRBV28	TRBJ2-4	TGTGCCAGCAGTTTAAGTGCACAGGGGGCCATAGCCAAAAACATTCAGTACTTC	CASSLSAQGAIAKNIQYF
TRBD1	once	TRBV5-1	TRBJ1-5	TGCGCCAGCAGCTTAGCTCAGGGGGCAGGTCAGCCCCAGCATTTT	CASSLAQGAGQPQHF
TRBD2	NA	TRBV5-4	TRBJ2-3	TGTGCCAGCAGCTCCGGACTAGCTCAAAGCACAGATACGCAGTATTTT	CASSSGLAQSTDTQYF
TRBD2	NA	TRBV7-2	TRBJ2-3	TGTGCCAGCGCGATAGGGTGGCGGGGAGGGATAGATACGCAGTATTTT	CASAIGWRGGIDTQYF
TRBD1	NA	TRBV9	TRBJ1-1	TGTGCCAGCAGCCCACGGACAGGGACCACTGAAGCTTTCTTT	CASSPRTGTTEAFF
NA	NA	TRBV15	TRBJ1-2	TGTGCCACCAGCAGAGATCGGCCAACAGGGAAGATGGGAGGCTACACCTTC	CATSRDRPTGKMGGYTF
NA	NA	TRBV7-2	TRBJ1-2	TGTGCCAGCAGCTTAGACAGGTCCTATGGCTACACCTTC	CASSLDRSYGYTF
NA	NA	TRBV28	TRBJ2-6	TGTGCCAGCAGTTTAAAGGAGGTCTCTGGGGCCAACGTCCTGACTTTC	CASSLKEVSGANVLTF
NA	NA	TRBV27	TRBJ1-6	TGTGCCAGCAGTTTCTCCGGGGGGACCTATAATTCACCCCTCCACTTT	CASSFSGGTYNSPLHF
NA	once	TRBV4-2	TRBJ2-1	TGTGCCAGCAGCCAAGAGGGACTGGAGTACAATGAGCAGTTCTTC	CASSQEGLEYNEQFF
NA	NA	TRBV29-1	TRBJ2-7	TGCAGCGTTGGACTAGGACCCTACGAGCAGTACTTC	CSVGLGPYEQYF
NA	NA	TRBV29-1	TRBJ1-1	TGCAGCGTTGAAGGCAGGGCCAACACTGAAGCTTTCTTT	CSVEGRANTEAFF
TRBD1	NA	TRBV27	TRBJ1-5	TGTGCCAGCAGTTTATCCTCGACAGGGCGCGTCGGTCAGCCCCAGCATTTT	CASSLSSTGRVGQPQHF
NA	NA	TRBV6-5	TRBJ2-2	TGTGCCAGCAGTTACTCTACAGAGGGCACCGGGGAGCTGTTTTTT	CASSYSTEGTGELFF
NA	NA	TRBV29-1	TRBJ2-6	TGCAGCGTTGAACGCTCTGGGGCCAACGTCCTGACTTTC	CSVERSGANVLTF
NA	NA	TRBV11-3	TRBJ2-5	TGTGCCAGCAGCTTATTCACTTCCCGGTACCAAGAGACCCAGTACTTC	CASSLFTSRYQETQYF
NA	NA	TRBV7-8	TRBJ2-5	TGTGCCAGCAGCCCCACCTCCGGGGGTGGGATAGAGACCCAGTACTTC	CASSPTSGGGIETQYF
NA	NA	TRBV7-8	TRBJ2-2	TGTGCCAGCAGCTTCGAACTAGGAAAACCCGGGGAGCTGTTTTTT	CASSFELGKPGELFF
TRBD2	NA	TRBV5-1	TRBJ2-7	TGCGCCAGCAGCTCGAGCGGGGACCTATACGAGCAGTACTTC	CASSSSGDLYEQYF